This entry lists 7 T cell receptor beta chains sequenced from one sample in a study of shared clonotypes between healthy human individuals. Here immunoSEQ multiplex PCR was the method, and the copy in TCRdb shows in-frame clones only, minus some. The sample has about 1,500,000 clones, roughly 95% seen once. The specimen was naive CD4+ T cells sorted from blood. Subset here: CD45RA+ positively selected. The receptors stem from a man aged 25 to 45 in good health.

The V gene is TRBV2, the J gene TRBJ2-2; D possibly corresponds to TRBD1 (6 bases). Germline V lookup: CDR1 SNHLY, CDR2 FYNNEI. Trimming cost V 5 bases and J 5 bases, with 12 bases left between them. The CDR3 is made up of 14 amino acids. This CDR3 is CASSSRTGTGELFF. The CDR3 DNA follows: TGTGCCAGCAGTTCCCGAACAGGGACCGGGGAGCTGTTTTTT. Complete variable domain (other parts from reference TRBV2 and TRBJ2-2): EPEVTQTPSHQVTQMGQEVILRCVPISNHLYFYWYRQILGQKVEFLVSFYNNEISEKSEIFDDQFSVERPDGSNFTLKIRSTKLEDSAMYFCASSSRTGTGELFFGEGSRLTVL.

This chain links TRBV18 with TRBJ2-7, with D unresolved. The CDR3 has 16 residues. Germline loops: CDR1 KGHSH, CDR2 LQKENI. V lost 0 bases and J 8 bases, leaving 20 bases between the germline ends. The CDR3 region is CASSPPSAVVTDQQYF. The DNA for the CDR3 is TGTGCCAGCTCACCACCGTCGGCAGTTGTTACCGACCAGCAGTACTTC.

About this clone itself: The same CDR3 arises from other DNA sequences in this sample as well. The V gene is TRBV6-1, the J gene TRBJ1-2; 7 nucleotides align to TRBD1. The CDR3 is 12 amino acids. Germline CDR1 reads MNHNS; CDR2 reads SASEGT. Trimming cost V 5 bases and J 4 bases; bases outside gene matches: 1. The CDR3 loop is CASSRDSYGYTF. CDR3 nucleotides: TGTGCCAGCAGTAGGGACAGCTATGGCTACACCTTC.

This sequence joins TRBV6-4 and TRBJ2-2; D not certain. The V end lost 4 bases, the J end lost 3 bases, and 12 bases lay between the germline ends. This CDR3 comprises 15 residues. In germline, CDR1 is MRHNA, CDR2 SNTAGT. The CDR3 here is CASSGRLVDTGELFF. The CDR3 nucleotides are TGTGCCAGCAGTGGCCGGCTAGTTGACACCGGGGAGCTGTTTTTT.

This chain uses TRBV10-1 with TRBJ2-1, with D perhaps given as TRBD1 or TRBD2 (6 bases each). CDR1 WNHNN and CDR2 SYGVQD come from the germline V gene (reference sequence). The CDR3 has 16 amino acids. The germline V and J ends were trimmed by 10 bases and 1 base, with 20 bases remaining between them. CDR3 amino acids: CATSPGQRVSYNEQFF. The CDR3 nucleotides read TGCGCCACCTCCCCCGGACAGCGGGTTTCCTACAATGAGCAGTTCTTC.

This sequence joins TRBV14 and TRBJ2-1, with 11 nucleotides matching TRBD2. V lost 0 bases, J lost 6 bases, and 10 bases stayed unmatched. This CDR3 has 18 amino acids. Looked up from germline, CDR1 is SGHDN and CDR2 is FVKESK. CDR3 in amino acids: CASSQDVGSLAGGNEQFF. Here the CDR3 DNA reads TGTGCCAGCAGCCAAGATGTCGGGTCCCTAGCGGGAGGCAATGAGCAGTTCTTC.

V usage is TRBV5-4 and J usage is TRBJ2-7; D unclear. Germline CDR1 reads SGHNT; CDR2 reads YYREEE (reference sequence). With 2 bases removed from V and 2 bases from J, the gap between germline ends came to 14 bases. This CDR3 comprises 15 residues. Here the CDR3 reads CASSLTGPRPYEQYF. Here the CDR3 DNA reads TGTGCCAGCAGCTTAACCGGGCCTAGACCCTACGAGCAGTACTTC.